These T cell receptor beta chains were read from a single sample in a study of blood T cell repertoires in COVID-19. Produced via immunoSEQ multiplex PCR; TCRdb's table is partial and in-frame only. This sample has roughly 380,000 clones, with over 75% found just once. Sample: PBMCs or T cells enriched from blood (not recorded which). The receptors shown here come from a man between 25 and 39 years old who had recovered from COVID-19. Both conserved end residues are part of each CDR3. Each record gives: V gene, D gene, clone size, J gene, CDR3 protein, CDR3 DNA. The D gene is left open where the match is weak. Only some rows state a clone size, as once, few, many or a class for expanded clones.

V gene: TRBV9
D gene: .
clone size: few
J gene: TRBJ2-5
CDR3 protein: CASSPAPVSYETQYF
CDR3 DNA: TGTGCCAGCAGCCCCGCCCCGGTGTCTTACGAGACCCAGTACTTC

V gene: TRBV5-1
D gene: .
clone size: .
J gene: TRBJ1-1
CDR3 protein: CASSSQGNINTEAFF
CDR3 DNA: TGCGCCAGCAGCTCCCAGGGAAACATCAACACTGAAGCTTTCTTT

V gene: TRBV27
D gene: .
clone size: .
J gene: TRBJ2-2
CDR3 protein: CASSLRGYTGELFF
CDR3 DNA: TGTGCCAGCAGTTTACGAGGATACACCGGGGAGCTGTTTTTT

V gene: TRBV30
D gene: .
clone size: .
J gene: TRBJ1-3
CDR3 protein: CAWSVLGNTIYF
CDR3 DNA: TGTGCCTGGAGTGTACTAGGAAACACCATATATTTT

V gene: TRBV4-1
D gene: TRBD1
clone size: .
J gene: TRBJ1-1
CDR3 protein: CASSQTGQKSMNTEAFF
CDR3 DNA: TGCGCCAGCAGCCAAACGGGACAGAAATCCATGAACACTGAAGCTTTCTTT

V gene: TRBV5-4
D gene: .
clone size: .
J gene: TRBJ2-5
CDR3 protein: CASSLGRVTGQETQYF
CDR3 DNA: TGTGCCAGCAGCTTGGGCCGAGTTACGGGGCAAGAGACCCAGTACTTC

V gene: TRBV5-1
D gene: .
clone size: few
J gene: TRBJ1-4
CDR3 protein: CASQLHGGEKLFF
CDR3 DNA: TGCGCCAGCCAACTGCATGGAGGTGAAAAACTGTTTTTT

V gene: TRBV6-5
D gene: TRBD1
clone size: .
J gene: TRBJ1-2
CDR3 protein: CASSKPTGTYGYTF
CDR3 DNA: TGTGCCAGCAGTAAACCGACAGGGACATATGGCTACACCTTC

V gene: TRBV6-5
D gene: TRBD1
clone size: .
J gene: TRBJ1-2
CDR3 protein: CASSKRTGANYGYTF
CDR3 DNA: TGTGCCAGCAGTAAAAGGACAGGGGCTAACTATGGCTACACCTTC

V gene: TRBV19
D gene: .
clone size: once
J gene: TRBJ1-1
CDR3 protein: CASSISQNTEAFF
CDR3 DNA: TGTGCCAGTAGTATTAGCCAAAACACTGAAGCTTTCTTT

V gene: TRBV11-2
D gene: .
clone size: .
J gene: TRBJ1-1
CDR3 protein: CASSNREENTEAFF
CDR3 DNA: TGTGCCAGCAGCAACCGAGAGGAGAACACTGAAGCTTTCTTT

V gene: TRBV30
D gene: TRBD1
clone size: .
J gene: TRBJ1-5
CDR3 protein: CAWSRTGNVQPQHF
CDR3 DNA: TGTGCCTGGAGTAGGACAGGAAATGTTCAGCCCCAGCATTTT

V gene: TRBV6-5
D gene: TRBD1
clone size: .
J gene: TRBJ1-5
CDR3 protein: CASQGGVSNQPQHF
CDR3 DNA: TGTGCCAGTCAAGGGGGCGTAAGCAATCAGCCCCAGCATTTT

V gene: TRBV11-2
D gene: TRBD2
clone size: .
J gene: TRBJ2-3
CDR3 protein: CASSLRSSGALHTDTQYF
CDR3 DNA: TGTGCCAGCAGCTTAAGGTCTAGCGGGGCTCTCCACACAGATACGCAGTATTTT

V gene: TRBV9
D gene: TRBD1
clone size: .
J gene: TRBJ2-7
CDR3 protein: CASSVEGQGIDEQYF
CDR3 DNA: TGTGCCAGCAGCGTAGAAGGACAGGGGATCGACGAGCAGTACTTC

V gene: TRBV12-3/TRBV12-4
D gene: .
clone size: .
J gene: TRBJ2-5
CDR3 protein: CASKRALQETQYF
CDR3 DNA: TGTGCCAGCAAGAGGGCGTTACAAGAGACCCAGTACTTC

V gene: TRBV27
D gene: .
clone size: once
J gene: TRBJ1-2
CDR3 protein: CASSLRGSGRGYTF
CDR3 DNA: TGTGCCAGCAGTTTGCGGGGTTCTGGCCGGGGCTACACCTTC

V gene: TRBV19
D gene: TRBD2
clone size: .
J gene: TRBJ2-7
CDR3 protein: CASSFGLRGSYEQYF
CDR3 DNA: TGTGCCAGTAGCTTTGGACTGCGGGGGTCCTACGAGCAGTACTTC

V gene: TRBV30
D gene: .
clone size: .
J gene: TRBJ1-1
CDR3 protein: CAWRPTEAFF
CDR3 DNA: TGTGCCTGGAGGCCAACAGAAGCTTTCTTT

V gene: TRBV30
D gene: TRBD1
clone size: .
J gene: TRBJ2-5
CDR3 protein: CAWSVPRTGGGETQYF
CDR3 DNA: TGTGCCTGGAGTGTACCAAGGACAGGGGGCGGCGAGACCCAGTACTTC

V gene: TRBV12-5
D gene: .
clone size: few
J gene: TRBJ2-7
CDR3 protein: CASGLGDYEQYF
CDR3 DNA: TGTGCTAGTGGTTTGGGAGACTACGAGCAGTACTTC

V gene: TRBV5-1
D gene: TRBD2
clone size: .
J gene: TRBJ2-5
CDR3 protein: CASSLRGEETQYF
CDR3 DNA: TGCGCCAGCAGCTTGCGGGGGGAGGAGACCCAGTACTTC

V gene: TRBV18
D gene: .
clone size: .
J gene: TRBJ1-1
CDR3 protein: CASSPGANDAEAFF
CDR3 DNA: TGTGCCAGCTCACCGGGAGCTAATGATGCTGAAGCTTTCTTT

V gene: TRBV7-9
D gene: .
clone size: .
J gene: TRBJ2-2
CDR3 protein: CASSSRGGLNTGELFF
CDR3 DNA: TGTGCCAGCAGCTCGAGAGGGGGATTGAACACCGGGGAGCTGTTTTTT

V gene: TRBV10-3
D gene: .
clone size: .
J gene: TRBJ2-7
CDR3 protein: CAISSSRGDDEQYF
CDR3 DNA: TGTGCCATCAGCTCCTCCCGCGGGGACGACGAGCAGTACTTC